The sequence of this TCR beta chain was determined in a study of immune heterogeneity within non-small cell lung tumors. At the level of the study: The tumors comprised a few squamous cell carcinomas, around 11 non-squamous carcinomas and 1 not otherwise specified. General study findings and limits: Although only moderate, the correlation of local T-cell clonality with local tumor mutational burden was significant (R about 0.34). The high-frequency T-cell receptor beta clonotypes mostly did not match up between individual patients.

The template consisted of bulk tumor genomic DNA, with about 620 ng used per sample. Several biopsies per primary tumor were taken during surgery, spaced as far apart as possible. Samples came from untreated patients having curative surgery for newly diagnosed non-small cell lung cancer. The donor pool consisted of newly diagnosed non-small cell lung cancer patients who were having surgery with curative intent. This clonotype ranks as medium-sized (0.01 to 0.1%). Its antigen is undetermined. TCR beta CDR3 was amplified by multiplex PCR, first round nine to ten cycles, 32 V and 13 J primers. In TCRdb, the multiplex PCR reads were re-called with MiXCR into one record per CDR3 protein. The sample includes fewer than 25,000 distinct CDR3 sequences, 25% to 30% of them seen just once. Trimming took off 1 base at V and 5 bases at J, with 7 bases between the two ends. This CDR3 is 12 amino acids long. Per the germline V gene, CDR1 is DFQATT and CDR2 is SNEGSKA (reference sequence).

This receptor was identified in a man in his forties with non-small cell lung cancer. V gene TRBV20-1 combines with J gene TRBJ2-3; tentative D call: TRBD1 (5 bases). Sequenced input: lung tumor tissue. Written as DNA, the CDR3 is TGCAGTGCTAGAGCAGGACAAGATACGCAGTATTTT. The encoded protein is CSARAGQDTQYF.